Below, 20 T cell receptor beta chains from the same sample are listed, as sequenced in a study of OX40 agonist ivuxolimab in advanced cancers. Clones were read by immunoSEQ multiplex PCR, and TCRdb kept only the in-frame ones, dropping some. The repertoire holds 14,000 or so clones, with roughly 60% as singletons. The sample here was CD4+ or CD8+ T cells sorted from blood, taken in a trial of the OX40 agonist ivuxolimab. Receptors originate from an adult with an advanced solid tumor such as melanoma, head and neck, liver or kidney cancer.

This clone was seen just once. The rearrangement joins TRBV6-5 to TRBJ2-3, with a weak D call TRBD2 (5 bases). Germline V gene data show CDR1 as MNHEY and CDR2 as SVGAGI. The CDR3 spans 13 residues. V was clipped by 2 bases and J by 6 bases, with 9 bases between them. The CDR3 nucleotides are TGTGCCAGCAGTTACGGTTCGGGGGATACGCAGTATTTT. Its protein is CASSYGSGDTQYF.

This clone was counted a single time. The chain combines TRBV16 with TRBJ2-1; 7 bases match TRBD1. The V and J ends lost 3 bases and 3 bases, in that order; junction bases with no gene match: 8. Germline V gives CDR1 KGHSY, CDR2 FQNENV. CDR3 length: 16 residues. The CDR3 loop is CASSHSTGASYNEQFF. The CDR3 region has the DNA TGTGCCAGCAGCCACTCTACAGGGGCTAGCTACAATGAGCAGTTCTTC.

The chain couples TRBV4-1 to TRBJ2-7; D unresolved. Germline V lookup: CDR1 MGHRA, CDR2 YSYEKL. V was shortened by 0 bases and J by 3 bases, with 9 bases between the two germline ends. The CDR3 is 14 residues long. CDR3: CASSQDRSGYEQYF. CDR3 DNA: TGCGCCAGCAGCCAAGACAGGTCGGGCTACGAGCAGTACTTC.

In its sample, this clone is medium-sized (0.01 to 0.1%). This chain connects TRBV7-9 to TRBJ2-7, with D uncertain. Trimming left V 7 bases short and J 4 bases short, with 11 bases between. Germline V lookup: CDR1 SEHNR, CDR2 FQNEAQ (reference sequence). This CDR3 is built from 12 residues. Written as DNA, the CDR3 is TGTGCCAGCAACCTAGACCGGTACGAGCAGTACTTC. It specifies CASNLDRYEQYF.

The chain carries TRBV4-1 and TRBJ2-7; no firm D call. The V end lost 1 base, the J end lost 4 bases, and 11 bases lay between the germline ends. CDR3 length equals 14 residues. CDR1 and CDR2 (germline): MGHRA, YSYEKL. CDR3 sequence reads: CASSQGPGTYEQYF. The DNA for the CDR3 is TGCGCCAGCAGCCAAGGCCCGGGTACTTACGAGCAGTACTTC.

There are a few counts of this clone. V usage is TRBV15 and J usage is TRBJ2-3; 11 nucleotides line up with TRBD1. Germline V gives CDR1 LNHNV, CDR2 YYDKDF (reference sequence). This CDR3 is built from 16 residues. With V trimmed by 1 base and J by 6 bases, 6 bases remained unmatched. CDR3 coding DNA: TGTGCCACCAGCAGAGCCGGGACAGGGGGTTCGGATACGCAGTATTTT. It encodes CATSRAGTGGSDTQYF.

In this sample, this clone turned up once. The chain combines TRBV13 with TRBJ2-1; the D is unclear. V gave up 2 bases and J gave up 7 bases, with 3 bases separating them. Germline lookup yields CDR1 PRHDT and CDR2 FYEKMQ (reference sequence). The CDR3 runs 11 residues. The CDR3 coding sequence is TGTGCCAGCAGCTTATGGAATGAGCAGTTCTTC. This translates into CASSLWNEQFF.

This chain's CDR3 is CASSPAGTSGYNEQFF. The DNA for the CDR3 is TGCGCCAGCAGCCCGGCTGGGACTAGCGGATACAATGAGCAGTTCTTC. The V call is TRBV10-2, the J call TRBJ2-1, with 11 bases lining up with TRBD2. The CDR3 totals 16 residues. The germline gives CDR1 WSHSY, CDR2 SAAADI. J lost 4 bases, V lost 6 bases, and 8 bases had no gene match.

The chain combines TRBV7-2 with TRBJ1-5; tentatively, D is TRBD1 (6 bases). CDR3 size: 15 residues. V was clipped by 5 bases and J by 5 bases, with 16 bases between them. In germline, CDR1 is SGHTA, CDR2 FQGNSA. CDR3 nucleotides: TGTGCCAGCAGCATAGGCGGGGACAACTATCAGCCCCAGCATTTT. Translation: CASSIGGDNYQPQHF.

V gene TRBV27 combines with J gene TRBJ2-1; 8 bases are shared with TRBD2. Germline lookup yields CDR1 MNHEY and CDR2 SMNVEV (reference sequence). J was trimmed by 7 bases and V by 8 bases; bases with no gene match: 13. The CDR3 sequence is 15 residues long. The CDR3 loop is CASSPPAGGFNEQFF. The CDR3 DNA is TGTGCCAGCTCACCCCCGGCGGGGGGTTTTAATGAGCAGTTCTTC.

The chain combines TRBV11-3 with TRBJ2-7; no clear D gene. Germline V gene data show CDR1 as SGHNT and CDR2 as YENEEA. The CDR3 sequence is 11 residues long. V lost 3 bases, J lost 6 bases, and 6 bases lay in between. CDR3 bases: TGTGCCAGCAGCTTGTTCCTCGAGCAGTACTTC. It encodes CASSLFLEQYF.

The chain recombines TRBV4-3 with TRBJ1-2; D gene unclear. The V and J ends lost 1 base and 6 bases respectively, with 9 bases between them. CDR3 length: 13 residues. Germline assignment: CDR1 LGHNA and CDR2 YSLEER. CDR3 sequence: CASSQVIGNGYTF. CDR3 sequence (DNA): TGCGCCAGCAGCCAAGTGATCGGGAATGGCTACACCTTC.

V gene TRBV4-3 combines with J gene TRBJ1-2, with D unclear. Trimming took off 3 bases at V and 0 bases at J, with 17 bases between the two ends. This CDR3 region has 17 residues. CDR1 and CDR2 from the germline V gene are LGHNA and YSLEER. DNA for the CDR3: TGCGCCAGCAGCCATCAACCCGAGAACGAAACTAACTATGGCTACACCTTC. Its translation is CASSHQPENETNYGYTF.

This clone turned up a few times. The chain joins TRBV4-1 to TRBJ2-1, with 11 positions matching TRBD2. Per the germline V gene, CDR1 is MGHRA and CDR2 is YSYEKL. J lost 0 bases, V lost 0 bases, and 7 bases had no gene match. The length of the CDR3 is 19 residues. CDR3 sequence reads: CASSQEWLAGGGSYNEQFF. CDR3 bases: TGCGCCAGCAGCCAAGAGTGGCTAGCGGGGGGCGGCTCCTACAATGAGCAGTTCTTC.

CDR3: CASSPGTGVYNEQFF. The CDR3 bases are TGCGCCAGCAGCCCCGGGACAGGGGTCTACAATGAGCAGTTCTTC. The V call is TRBV4-1, the J call TRBJ2-1; 10 bases agree with TRBD1. With 4 bases clipped from V and 3 bases from J, the junction kept 3 bases outside the gene matches. The germline CDR1 and CDR2 sequences are MGHRA and YSYEKL. The CDR3 loop spans 15 amino acids.

The chain is built from TRBV2 and TRBJ2-7, with D tentatively TRBD2 (5 bases). The V gene lost 7 bases and the J gene lost 5 bases, with 12 bases spanning the gap. CDR1 is SNHLY, CDR2 FYNNEI, per germline. The CDR3 contains 12 residues. The CDR3 reads CASTGMGNEQYF. DNA of the CDR3: TGTGCCAGCACGGGAATGGGTAACGAGCAGTACTTC. Together with reference TRBV2 and TRBJ2-7, the CDR3 gives the full variable domain: EPEVTQTPSHQVTQMGQEVILRCVPISNHLYFYWYRQILGQKVEFLVSFYNNEISEKSEIFDDQFSVERPDGSNFTLKIRSTKLEDSAMYFCASTGMGNEQYFGPGTRLTVT.

The chain recombines TRBV5-6 with TRBJ2-2; D is uncertain. The V gene's germline CDR1 is SGHDT and CDR2 YYEEEE. CDR3 length: 15 residues. The V gene lost 0 bases and the J gene lost 4 bases, with 10 bases spanning the gap. CDR3 sequence: CASSLALSGTGELFF. In nucleotides, the CDR3 is TGTGCCAGCAGCTTGGCTCTTTCAGGCACCGGGGAGCTGTTTTTT. Variable domain in full (rest from reference TRBV5-6 and TRBJ2-2): DAGVTQSPTHLIKTRGQQVTLRCSPKSGHDTVSWYQQALGQGPQFIFQYYEEEERQRGNFPDRFSGHQFPNYSSELNVNALLLGDSALYLCASSLALSGTGELFFGEGSRLTVL.

The rearrangement joins TRBV11-3 to TRBJ1-2; 10 bases fit TRBD1. Trimming removed 0 bases from V and 8 bases from J; junction bases left unmatched: 9. This CDR3 has 16 amino acids. Germline values: CDR1 SGHNT, CDR2 YENEEA. CDR3 sequence: CASSLDAFGQGEGYTF. The CDR3 region has the DNA TGTGCCAGCAGCTTAGACGCGTTCGGACAGGGGGAAGGCTACACCTTC.

The chain couples TRBV4-3 to TRBJ2-1; D possibly corresponds to TRBD1 (6 bases). CDR3 length: 16 amino acids. The V gene's germline CDR1 is LGHNA and CDR2 YSLEER. V was trimmed by 4 bases and J by 4 bases, leaving 17 bases between them. CDR3 residues: CASSPSEQGTYNEQFF. CDR3 DNA sequence: TGCGCCAGCAGCCCTTCTGAGCAGGGGACGTACAATGAGCAGTTCTTC.

This clone appeared a few times. The CDR3 coding sequence is TGTGCCAGCAGCCCAGAAGACAGATCGCGTTCACCCCTCCACTTT. Translated, it gives CASSPEDRSRSPLHF. The rearrangement links TRBV7-9 to TRBJ1-6; maybe TRBD1 (5 bases). V was clipped by 5 bases and J by 9 bases, with 17 bases between them. The CDR3 is 15 residues long. In germline, CDR1 is SEHNR, CDR2 FQNEAQ (reference sequence).